The 32 T cell receptor beta chains given below trace back to one sample, sequenced in a study of blood T cell repertoires in COVID-19. Produced via immunoSEQ multiplex PCR; TCRdb's table is partial and in-frame only. The data contain 300,000 to 400,000 clones, about 90% of them singletons. Sample: peripheral blood. These receptors originate from a woman aged 60-75 years with COVID-19, enrolled during active disease.

The J gene is TRBJ2-2, the V gene TRBV7-9, with 8 positions matching TRBD1. The CDR3 covers 16 residues. Looked up from germline, CDR1 is SEHNR and CDR2 is FQNEAQ (reference sequence). V lost 5 bases to trimming and J lost 1 base; unmatched junction nucleotides: 6. CDR3 amino acids: CASSPTGTGNTGELFF. CDR3 nucleotide sequence: TGTGCCAGCAGCCCCACCGGGACAGGGAACACCGGGGAGCTGTTTTTT.

V is TRBV19 and J is TRBJ1-4; 7 nucleotides agree with TRBD1. Trimming cost V 4 bases and J 0 bases; bases outside gene matches: 11. Per germline, CDR1 LNHDA and CDR2 SQIVND (reference sequence). The CDR3 runs to 18 residues. The CDR3 reads CASSTNRDRYATNEKLFF. The CDR3 nucleotides read TGTGCCAGTAGTACGAACCGGGACAGATATGCAACTAATGAAAAACTGTTTTTT.

The V call is TRBV10-3, the J call TRBJ1-4, with D perhaps TRBD1 (6 bases). This CDR3 contains 15 residues. Germline V gene lookup returns CDR1 ENHRY and CDR2 SYGVKD. V lost 4 bases, J lost 2 bases, and 11 bases lay in between. The CDR3 protein is CAISASGVTNEKLFF. The CDR3 coding sequence is TGTGCCATCAGTGCCTCAGGGGTTACTAATGAAAAACTGTTTTTT.

With regard to this clone: Distinct nucleotide sequences in the sample also encode this CDR3. The genes are TRBV19 and TRBJ1-2; TRBD1 is a possible D gene (6 bases). The CDR3 is made up of 13 amino acids. The germline V gene has CDR1 LNHDA and CDR2 SQIVND (reference sequence). V lost 6 bases to trimming and J lost 2 bases, with 10 bases between them. In nucleotides, the CDR3 is TGTGCCAGTAGAGGACAGACCAACTATGGCTACACCTTC. Its translation: CASRGQTNYGYTF.

J is TRBJ2-2 and V is TRBV5-1, with D possibly matching TRBD1 (6 bases). The V gene's germline CDR1 is SGHRS and CDR2 YFSETQ. V was trimmed by 3 bases and J by 0 bases, leaving 12 bases between them. The CDR3 has 16 amino acids. CDR3 residues: CASSWTGTPNTGELFF. The CDR3 nucleotides read TGCGCCAGCAGCTGGACCGGGACACCGAACACCGGGGAGCTGTTTTTT.

The chain uses TRBV27 and TRBJ1-2, with a tentative D call TRBD1 (5 bases). V lost 6 bases and J 1 base, leaving 18 bases between the germline ends. The V gene's germline CDR1 is MNHEY and CDR2 SMNVEV (reference sequence). The CDR3 runs to 16 residues. The CDR3 region is CASRPPAGPLNYGYTF. For the CDR3, the DNA is TGTGCCAGCAGGCCACCAGCGGGACCCCTTAACTATGGCTACACCTTC.

The V and J genes are TRBV7-2 and TRBJ2-6; D possibly corresponds to TRBD1 (5 bases). The V end lost 1 base, the J end lost 1 base, and 8 bases lay between the germline ends. Germline lookup yields CDR1 SGHTA and CDR2 FQGNSA. The CDR3 totals 16 residues. The chain's CDR3 is CASSLGQGSGANVLTF. DNA for the CDR3: TGTGCCAGCAGCTTAGGGCAGGGATCTGGGGCCAACGTCCTGACTTTC.

The chain joins TRBV5-1 to TRBJ1-2; perhaps TRBD1 as D (5 bases). V was pared by 4 bases and J by 0 bases, with 16 bases between. The length of the CDR3 is 16 residues. Germline CDR1 and CDR2: SGHRS and YFSETQ. CDR3 bases: TGCGCCAGCAGCCCCGTCCCGACAGCTGCTAACTATGGCTACACCTTC. Its protein is CASSPVPTAANYGYTF.

The chain is built from TRBV5-1 and TRBJ2-1; TRBD2 is a possible D gene (5 bases). Germline loops: CDR1 SGHRS, CDR2 YFSETQ. V shed 5 bases and J shed 3 bases, with 9 bases lying between them. There are 13 residues in the CDR3. The CDR3: CASRLDYYNEQFF. CDR3 bases: TGCGCCAGCAGACTTGACTACTACAATGAGCAGTTCTTC. Looking up the rest from reference TRBV5-1 and TRBJ2-1 gives the full variable domain: KAGVTQTPRYLIKTRGQQVTLSCSPISGHRSVSWYQQTPGQGLQFLFEYFSETQRNKGNFPGRFSGRQFSNSRSEMNVSTLELGDSALYLCASRLDYYNEQFFGPGTRLTVL.

The V call is TRBV4-1, the J call TRBJ2-7, with a tentative D call TRBD2 (7 bases). The V and J ends lost 4 bases and 1 base respectively, with 17 bases between them. The CDR3 runs to 16 residues. Per the germline V gene, CDR1 is MGHRA and CDR2 is YSYEKL. CDR3 sequence (DNA): TGCGCCAGCAGCCCCCGCGAGGGGGGGAGATCCTACGAGCAGTACTTC. Translating gives CASSPREGGRSYEQYF.

The gene calls are TRBV27 and TRBJ2-5, with a possible D match to TRBD2 (6 bases). The ends were cut back, 8 bases at V and 2 bases at J, with 18 bases in the middle. Per the germline V gene, CDR1 is MNHEY and CDR2 is SMNVEV (reference sequence). CDR3 size: 15 residues. CDR3 sequence (DNA): TGTGCCAGCCAGAGCCTGGCCGGGGGTCAAGAGACCCAGTACTTC. It yields the protein CASQSLAGGQETQYF.

This clone appeared a single time. The chain carries TRBV2 and TRBJ1-2, with 10 bases identical to TRBD1. Trimming cost V 6 bases and J 7 bases; bases outside gene matches: 8. In germline, CDR1 is SNHLY, CDR2 FYNNEI. The CDR3 consists of 14 residues. In nucleotides, the CDR3 is TGTGCCAGCAGCCCTGTGGACAGGGGGGTTGGCTACACCTTC. It yields the protein CASSPVDRGVGYTF. The whole variable domain, filled in from reference TRBV2 and TRBJ1-2, reads EPEVTQTPSHQVTQMGQEVILRCVPISNHLYFYWYRQILGQKVEFLVSFYNNEISEKSEIFDDQFSVERPDGSNFTLKIRSTKLEDSAMYFCASSPVDRGVGYTFGSGTRLTVV.

The V call is TRBV6-2 or TRBV6-3, the J call TRBJ2-7, with 8 positions matching TRBD2. Germline V gene lookup returns CDR1 MNHEY and CDR2 SVGEGT. The CDR3 spans 16 residues. Trimming cost V 2 bases and J 2 bases; bases outside gene matches: 8. The CDR3 coding sequence is TGTGCCAGCAGTTACGGTCGAGCGGGGGACGCCTACGAGCAGTACTTC. This gives the protein CASSYGRAGDAYEQYF.

The V and J genes are TRBV10-3 and TRBJ2-3, with D maybe TRBD1 (5 bases). Trimming cost V 0 bases and J 4 bases, with 5 bases left between them. CDR1 and CDR2 from the germline V gene are ENHRY and SYGVKD. The CDR3 contains 13 residues. The CDR3 loop reads CAISESTADTQYF. CDR3 DNA: TGTGCCATCAGTGAGTCGACAGCAGATACGCAGTATTTT.

The chain is built from TRBV29-1 and TRBJ2-3, with D possibly TRBD1 on 6 matching bases. Germline V gene sequence: CDR1 SQVTM, CDR2 ANQGSEA. The CDR3 runs 15 residues. The V and J ends lost 5 bases and 0 bases respectively, with 15 bases between them. CDR3 nucleotides: TGCAGCGTTACTTCCGGGACACTTAGCACAGATACGCAGTATTTT. Protein sequence: CSVTSGTLSTDTQYF.

This clone appeared a single time. CDR3 sequence (DNA): TGTGCCTGGGCGGGTGAAAACACTGAAGCTTTCTTT. It codes for CAWAGENTEAFF. V usage is TRBV30 and J usage is TRBJ1-1, with D hard to call. This CDR3 has 12 residues. V was clipped by 5 bases and J by 2 bases, with 9 bases between them. The germline V gene encodes CDR1 GTSNPN and CDR2 SVGIG (reference sequence).

The chain links TRBV9 to TRBJ1-6; unclear D gene. The CDR3 loop spans 12 amino acids. Trimming pared 3 bases from V and 11 bases from J, leaving 9 bases between. In germline, CDR1 is SGDLS, CDR2 YYNGEE. CDR3 sequence: CASSGYGAPLHF. CDR3 coding DNA: TGTGCCAGCAGCGGATATGGAGCACCCCTCCACTTT.

The chain combines TRBV6-5 with TRBJ1-2, with TRBD1 matching over 8 bases. The CDR3 spans 13 residues. CDR1 and CDR2 (germline): MNHEY, SVGAGI. The trim removed 6 bases at V and 7 bases at J, leaving 7 bases unmatched. The CDR3 protein is CASRRQGRGGYTF. CDR3 nucleotides: TGTGCCAGCAGGAGACAGGGGAGAGGTGGCTACACCTTC.

The chain couples TRBV29-1 to TRBJ1-1, with 9 bases that match TRBD1. CDR1 is SQVTM and CDR2 is ANQGSEA in the germline V gene. The length of the CDR3 is 14 residues. V was clipped by 5 bases and J by 3 bases; unmatched bases: 7. The CDR3 loop reads CSVMHRGQDTEAFF. CDR3 nucleotides: TGCAGCGTTATGCACAGGGGGCAGGACACTGAAGCTTTCTTT.

This rearrangement joins TRBV3-1 (or the pseudogene TRBV3-2) to TRBJ2-1; TRBD2 matches 13 bases. Germline lookup yields CDR1 LGHDT and CDR2 YNNKEL (reference sequence). The length of the CDR3 is 18 residues. The V segment lost 2 bases and the J segment 3 bases; nucleotides outside the gene matches: 7. Here the CDR3 DNA reads TGTGCCAGCAGCCAACGACTAGCGGGGGGCAAAAACTACAATGAGCAGTTCTTC. It translates to CASSQRLAGGKNYNEQFF.

This clone was found a few times. This chain uses TRBV2 with TRBJ1-2, with 9 nucleotides matching TRBD1. Germline V gene sequence: CDR1 SNHLY, CDR2 FYNNEI. V trimming: 8 bases; J trimming: 0 bases; junction bases outside the gene matches: 7. The CDR3 is 15 amino acids. The CDR3 nucleotides read TGTGCCAGCCGTGGGACAGGGCCACCTAACTATGGCTACACCTTC. Translating it yields CASRGTGPPNYGYTF.

The gene calls are TRBV29-1 and TRBJ2-5, with TRBD1 as a possible D gene (6 bases). Germline assignment: CDR1 SQVTM and CDR2 ANQGSEA. Trimming took 3 bases from V and 2 from J, leaving 10 bases between them. This CDR3 has 13 amino acids. The CDR3 here is CSVDRDTQETQYF. DNA of the CDR3: TGCAGCGTTGACCGGGACACTCAAGAGACCCAGTACTTC. The complete variable domain, with remaining parts taken from reference TRBV29-1 and TRBJ2-5, reads SAVISQKPSRDICQRGTSLTIQCQVDSQVTMMFWYRQQPGQSLTLIATANQGSEATYESGFVIDKFPISRPNLTFSTLTVSNMSPEDSSIYLCSVDRDTQETQYFGPGTRLLVL.

The V call is TRBV15, the J call TRBJ2-7, with 12 nucleotides matching TRBD2. The junction had 9 bases not matched to a gene; V was cut back by 0 bases and J by 3 bases. The CDR3 runs to 18 residues. CDR1 LNHNV and CDR2 YYDKDF come from the germline V gene (reference sequence). CDR3 coding DNA: TGTGCCACCAGCAGAGATATCAGGGGACTAGCGGGTCTCTACGAGCAGTACTTC. Amino acids: CATSRDIRGLAGLYEQYF.

This chain uses TRBV10-3 with TRBJ1-5, with D unresolved. V was shortened by 3 bases and J by 6 bases, with 9 bases between the two germline ends. This CDR3 has 13 amino acids. Germline lookup yields CDR1 ENHRY and CDR2 SYGVKD. CDR3 DNA: TGTGCCATCAGTGATCTGGGGAGTCAGCCCCAGCATTTT. Translated: CAISDLGSQPQHF.

The chain couples TRBV4-1 to TRBJ2-2; a weak D match, TRBD2 (7 bases). The CDR3 spans 19 residues. Germline assignment: CDR1 MGHRA and CDR2 YSYEKL. Trimming removed 0 bases at V and 3 bases at J, with 20 bases between. CDR3 residues: CASSQEGRGSGAYTGELFF. The CDR3 nucleotides are TGCGCCAGCAGCCAAGAGGGGAGGGGGTCGGGGGCCTACACCGGGGAGCTGTTTTTT.

This chain joins TRBV5-1 and TRBJ2-5; 9 bases align to TRBD1. With 0 bases clipped from V and 5 bases from J, the junction kept 5 bases outside the gene matches. Per germline, CDR1 SGHRS and CDR2 YFSETQ. This CDR3 is built from 15 residues. The CDR3 protein is CASSLEGQGRETQYF. For the CDR3, the DNA is TGCGCCAGCAGCTTGGAAGGACAGGGGCGGGAGACCCAGTACTTC.

The CDR3 bases are TGTGCCAGTAGTATAAAAGACAGTCGTGGCTACACCTTC. This sequence encodes CASSIKDSRGYTF. The chain recombines TRBV19 with TRBJ1-2; possibly TRBD1 for D (5 bases). The germline V and J ends were trimmed by 2 bases and 7 bases, with 11 bases remaining between them. CDR3 length: 13 amino acids. From germline, CDR1 is LNHDA and CDR2 SQIVND (reference sequence). The variable domain in full, with the rest retrieved from reference TRBV19 and TRBJ1-2, is DGGITQSPKYLFRKEGQNVTLSCEQNLNHDAMYWYRQDPGQGLRLIYYSQIVNDFQKGDIAEGYSVSREKKESFPLTVTSAQKNPTAFYLCASSIKDSRGYTFGSGTRLTVV.

The chain recombines TRBV19 with TRBJ2-4; a weak D match, TRBD1 (6 bases). Trimming took 5 bases from V and 3 from J, leaving 14 bases between them. Germline V gives CDR1 LNHDA, CDR2 SQIVND (reference sequence). This CDR3 spans 15 amino acids. The CDR3 protein is CASSAGGIGKNIQYF. The CDR3 coding sequence is TGTGCCAGTAGTGCTGGGGGCATTGGCAAAAACATTCAGTACTTC. Full variable domain (outside the CDR3, taken from reference TRBV19 and TRBJ2-4): DGGITQSPKYLFRKEGQNVTLSCEQNLNHDAMYWYRQDPGQGLRLIYYSQIVNDFQKGDIAEGYSVSREKKESFPLTVTSAQKNPTAFYLCASSAGGIGKNIQYFGAGTRLSVL.

A remark on this clone: This same CDR3 is encoded by further DNA sequences in the sample. The V call is TRBV19, the J call TRBJ2-1; TRBD2 matches at 9 bases. Germline trimming cut 3 bases from V and 4 bases from J; bases unmatched to any gene: 7. Germline V gene lookup returns CDR1 LNHDA and CDR2 SQIVND (reference sequence). This CDR3 has 16 amino acids. In DNA, the CDR3 is TGTGCCAGTAGTATCGGCCTAGCGGGGCCGTACAATGAGCAGTTCTTC. It specifies CASSIGLAGPYNEQFF.

Only a few counts were recorded for this clone. DNA for the CDR3: TGTGCCAGTTCTACGACCAGGGGGGAAGCTTTCTTT. Translating it yields CASSTTRGEAFF. The chain has TRBV18 and TRBJ1-1, with 7 bases lining up with TRBD1. This CDR3 spans 12 amino acids. Per germline, CDR1 KGHSH and CDR2 LQKENI. J gave up 8 bases and V 9 bases, and 9 bases lay outside the gene matches.

The CDR3 bases are TGTGCCACCCTCAGGCCGGGACAAGTAAGCTATGGCTACACCTTC. Translating gives CATLRPGQVSYGYTF. This chain joins TRBV19 and TRBJ1-2, with a tentative D call TRBD1 (6 bases). The V end was cut by 10 bases, the J end by 4 bases, with 22 bases between. The germline V gene encodes CDR1 LNHDA and CDR2 SQIVND (reference sequence). The CDR3 consists of 15 residues.

The chain employs TRBV5-1 and TRBJ2-1, with no clear D. V was shortened by 0 bases and J by 7 bases, with 20 bases between the two germline ends. This CDR3 spans 17 amino acids. Germline V gene lookup returns CDR1 SGHRS and CDR2 YFSETQ. Here the CDR3 DNA reads TGCGCCAGCAGCTTGGATTTTCGCGGCAGCTATAGTAATGAGCAGTTCTTC. Translating gives CASSLDFRGSYSNEQFF.